Listed here is a single TCR beta chain. Its antigen is unknown. The data were obtained in a study of T cell responses to AZD1222 COVID-19 vaccine. About the research overall: Second-dose intervals of approximately 4 or approximately 12 weeks were pooled. Points from the study as a whole: White British ancestry dominated among donors, who included more females, and clonal diversity was possibly underestimated. Every sample of the repertoires postdated the peak T cell response. A rise in Spike-specific TCR breadth and depth followed two AZD1222 doses.

Unmatched junction bases numbered 14, after V lost 3 bases and J lost 9 bases. The V gene's germline CDR1 is SGHTA and CDR2 FQGNSA. This CDR3 contains 17 residues. Clones were read by immunoSEQ multiplex PCR, and TCRdb kept only the in-frame ones, dropping some. This table holds over 90,000 clones, around 90% found once. This sequence was found in an adult in good health. V usage is TRBV7-2 and J usage is TRBJ2-1; 10 positions agree with TRBD2. This specimen was peripheral blood, taken on day 0 of AZD1222 vaccination. CDR3 DNA sequence: TGTGCCAGCAGCTTGACCAGACTAGCGGGCCACCGGGGTGAGCAGTTCTTC. This codes for CASSLTRLAGHRGEQFF.